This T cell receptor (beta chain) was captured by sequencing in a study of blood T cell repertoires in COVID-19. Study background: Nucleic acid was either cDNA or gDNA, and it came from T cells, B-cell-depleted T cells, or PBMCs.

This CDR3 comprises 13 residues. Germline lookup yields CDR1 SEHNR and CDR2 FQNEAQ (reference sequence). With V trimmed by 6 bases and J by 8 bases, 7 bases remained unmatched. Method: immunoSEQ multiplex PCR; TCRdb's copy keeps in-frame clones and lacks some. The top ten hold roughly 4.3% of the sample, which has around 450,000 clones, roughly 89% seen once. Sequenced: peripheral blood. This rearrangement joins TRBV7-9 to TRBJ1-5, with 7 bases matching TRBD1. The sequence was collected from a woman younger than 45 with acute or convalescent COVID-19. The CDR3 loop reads CASSQGGWEPQHF. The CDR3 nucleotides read TGTGCCAGCAGTCAAGGGGGCTGGGAGCCCCAGCATTTT.